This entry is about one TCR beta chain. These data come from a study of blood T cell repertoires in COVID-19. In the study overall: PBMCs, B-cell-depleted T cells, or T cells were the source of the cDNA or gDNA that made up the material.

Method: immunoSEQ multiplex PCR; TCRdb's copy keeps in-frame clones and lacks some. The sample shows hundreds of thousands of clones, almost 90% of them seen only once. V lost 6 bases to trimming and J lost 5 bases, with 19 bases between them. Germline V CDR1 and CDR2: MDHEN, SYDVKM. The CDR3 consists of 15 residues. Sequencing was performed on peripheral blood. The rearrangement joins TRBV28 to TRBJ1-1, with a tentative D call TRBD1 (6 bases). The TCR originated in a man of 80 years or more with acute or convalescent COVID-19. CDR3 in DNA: TGTGCCAGCAGGACAGGAGGAACTGGGGGAACTGAAGCTTTCTTT. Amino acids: CASRTGGTGGTEAFF.